This TCR beta chain was profiled in a study of long-term antiretroviral therapy in people with HIV. immunoSEQ v3.0 was run at survey level. TCRdb's table, derived via immunoSEQ multiplex PCR, lists solely in-frame clones and lacks some. Here the sample spans approximately 29,000 clones, around 90% being singletons. CDR1 is MGHRA, CDR2 YSYEKL, per germline. The CDR3 runs to 14 residues. Trimming stripped 1 base from V and 0 bases from J, with 1 base between. V is TRBV4-1 and J is TRBJ1-6; D not certain. This receptor was obtained from a man in his late teens or twenties with HIV. The material was unsorted PBMCs, obtained 1.1 years after starting antiretroviral therapy. The CDR3 region is CASSQGSYNSPLHF. The DNA for the CDR3 is TGCGCCAGCAGCCAAGGCTCCTATAATTCACCCCTCCACTTT.